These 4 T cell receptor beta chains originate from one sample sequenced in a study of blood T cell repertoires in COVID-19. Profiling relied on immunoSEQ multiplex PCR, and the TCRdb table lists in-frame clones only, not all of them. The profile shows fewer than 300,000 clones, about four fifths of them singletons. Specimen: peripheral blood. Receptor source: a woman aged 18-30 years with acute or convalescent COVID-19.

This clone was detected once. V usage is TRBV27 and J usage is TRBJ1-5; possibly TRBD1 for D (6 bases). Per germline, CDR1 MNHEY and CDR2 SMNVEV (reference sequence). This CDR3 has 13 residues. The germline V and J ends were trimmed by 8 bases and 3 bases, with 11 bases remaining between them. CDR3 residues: CASRTGNNQPQHF. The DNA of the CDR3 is TGTGCCAGCCGCACAGGGAACAATCAGCCCCAGCATTTT.

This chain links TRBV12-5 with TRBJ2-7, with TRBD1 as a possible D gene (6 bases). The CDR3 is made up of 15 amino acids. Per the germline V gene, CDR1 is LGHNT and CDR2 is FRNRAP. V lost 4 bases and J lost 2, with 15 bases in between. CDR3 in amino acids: CASGSGTTWPYEQYF. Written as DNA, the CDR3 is TGTGCTAGTGGTTCCGGGACAACCTGGCCCTACGAGCAGTACTTC.

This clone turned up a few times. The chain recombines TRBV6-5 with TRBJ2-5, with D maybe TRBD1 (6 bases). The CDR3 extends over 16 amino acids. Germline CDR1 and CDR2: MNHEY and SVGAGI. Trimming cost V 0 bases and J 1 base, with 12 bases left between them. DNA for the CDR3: TGTGCCAGCAGTTACTCGAGGGGGACCACCCAAGAGACCCAGTACTTC. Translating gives CASSYSRGTTQETQYF.

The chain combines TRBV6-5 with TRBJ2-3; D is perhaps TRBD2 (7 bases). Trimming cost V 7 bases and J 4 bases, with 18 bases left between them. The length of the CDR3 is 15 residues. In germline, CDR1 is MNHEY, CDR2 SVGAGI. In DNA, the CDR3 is TGTGCCAGCAAAGTTGGGGGGGCCGGGGCAGATACGCAGTATTTT. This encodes CASKVGGAGADTQYF.